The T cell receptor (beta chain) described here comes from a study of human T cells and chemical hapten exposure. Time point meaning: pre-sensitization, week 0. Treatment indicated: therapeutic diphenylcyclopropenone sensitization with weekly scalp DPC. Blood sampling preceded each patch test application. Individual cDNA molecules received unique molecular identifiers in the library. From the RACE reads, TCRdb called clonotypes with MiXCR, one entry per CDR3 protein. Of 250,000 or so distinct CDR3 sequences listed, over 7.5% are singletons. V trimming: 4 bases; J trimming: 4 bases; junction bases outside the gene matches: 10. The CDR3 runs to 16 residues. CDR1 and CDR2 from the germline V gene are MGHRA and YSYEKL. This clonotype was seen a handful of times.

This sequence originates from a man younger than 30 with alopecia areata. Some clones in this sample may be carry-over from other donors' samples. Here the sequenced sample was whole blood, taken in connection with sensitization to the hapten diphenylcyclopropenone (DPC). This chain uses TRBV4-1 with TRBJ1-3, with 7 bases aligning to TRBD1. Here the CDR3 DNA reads TGCGCCAGCAGCCGCCTGATAGGGACAGCCGGAAACACCATATATTTT. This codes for CASSRLIGTAGNTIYF.